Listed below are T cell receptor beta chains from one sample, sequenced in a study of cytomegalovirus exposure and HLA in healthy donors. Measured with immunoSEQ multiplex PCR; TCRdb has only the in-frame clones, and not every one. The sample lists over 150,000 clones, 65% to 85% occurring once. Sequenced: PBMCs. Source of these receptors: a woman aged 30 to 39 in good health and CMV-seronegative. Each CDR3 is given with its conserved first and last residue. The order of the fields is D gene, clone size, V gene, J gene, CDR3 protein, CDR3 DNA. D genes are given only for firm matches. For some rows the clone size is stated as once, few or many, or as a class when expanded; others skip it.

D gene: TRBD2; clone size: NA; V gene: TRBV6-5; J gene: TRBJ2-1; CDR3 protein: CASRPGLAYNEQFF; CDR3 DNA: TGTGCCAGCAGACCGGGACTAGCCTACAATGAGCAGTTCTTC
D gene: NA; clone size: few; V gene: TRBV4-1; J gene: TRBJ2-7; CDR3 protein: CASSPKDRGNEQYF; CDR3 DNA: TGCGCCAGCAGCCCAAAAGACCGGGGTAACGAGCAGTACTTC
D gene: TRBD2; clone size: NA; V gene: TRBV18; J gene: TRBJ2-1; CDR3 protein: CASSPLLAGGPSEDEQFF; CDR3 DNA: TGTGCCAGCTCACCACTACTAGCGGGAGGGCCCTCTGAAGATGAGCAGTTCTTC
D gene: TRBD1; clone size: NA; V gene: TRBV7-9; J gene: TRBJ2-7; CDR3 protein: CASSPGTGSLYEQYF; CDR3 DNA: TGTGCCAGCAGCCCCGGGACAGGCTCCCTCTACGAGCAGTACTTC
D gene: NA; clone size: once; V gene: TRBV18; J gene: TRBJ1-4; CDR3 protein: CASSLLTGEHEKLFF; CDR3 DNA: TGTGCCAGCTCACTCCTGACAGGAGAACATGAAAAACTGTTTTTT
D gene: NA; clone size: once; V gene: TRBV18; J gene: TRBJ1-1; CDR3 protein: CASSDDRTVMNTEAFF; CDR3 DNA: TGTGCCAGCTCGGACGACAGGACCGTCATGAACACTGAAGCTTTCTTT
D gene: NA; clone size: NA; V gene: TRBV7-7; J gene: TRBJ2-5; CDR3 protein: CASSPSYLATETQYF; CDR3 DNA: TGTGCTAGCAGCCCGTCCTATCTAGCGACAGAGACCCAGTACTTC
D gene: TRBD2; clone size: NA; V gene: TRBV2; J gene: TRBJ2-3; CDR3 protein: CASRTGREGLTDTQYF; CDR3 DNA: TGTGCCAGCAGGACTGGGCGGGAGGGCCTAACAGATACGCAGTATTTT
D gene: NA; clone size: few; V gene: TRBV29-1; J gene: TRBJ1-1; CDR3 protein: CSAENPGYLDTEAFF; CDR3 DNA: TGCAGCGCTGAAAACCCGGGATACCTGGATACTGAAGCTTTCTTT
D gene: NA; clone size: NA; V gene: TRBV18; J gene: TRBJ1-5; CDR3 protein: CASSRPNSNQPQHF; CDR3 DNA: TGTGCCAGCTCACGGCCGAATAGCAATCAGCCCCAGCATTTT
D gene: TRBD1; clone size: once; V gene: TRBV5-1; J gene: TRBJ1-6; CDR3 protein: CASTLGKGQSSYNSPLHF; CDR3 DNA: TGCGCCAGCACTCTTGGAAAGGGACAGAGCTCCTATAATTCACCCCTCCACTTT
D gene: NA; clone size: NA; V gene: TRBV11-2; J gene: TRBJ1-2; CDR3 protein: CASSSLRGAYGYTF; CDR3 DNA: TGTGCCAGCAGCTCCCTCAGGGGCGCCTATGGCTACACCTTC
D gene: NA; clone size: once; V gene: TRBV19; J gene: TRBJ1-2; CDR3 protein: CASSIEAGNYGYTF; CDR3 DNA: TGTGCCAGTAGTATAGAAGCAGGAAACTATGGCTACACCTTC
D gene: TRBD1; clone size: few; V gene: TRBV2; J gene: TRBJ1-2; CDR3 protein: CASEKQGTGYTF; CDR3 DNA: TGTGCCAGCGAAAAACAGGGGACTGGCTACACCTTC
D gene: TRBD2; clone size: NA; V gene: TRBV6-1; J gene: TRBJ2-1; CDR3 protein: CASRSSGSRDEQFF; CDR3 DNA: TGTGCCAGCAGGAGTAGCGGGAGTCGGGATGAGCAGTTCTTC
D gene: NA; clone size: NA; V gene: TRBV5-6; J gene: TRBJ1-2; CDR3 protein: CASSLREILGRGYPF; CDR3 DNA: TGTGCCAGCAGCTTACGGGAGATTTTAGGACGTGGCTACCCCTTC
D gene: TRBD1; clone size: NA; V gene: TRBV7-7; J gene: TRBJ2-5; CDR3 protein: CASSPGQSQETQYF; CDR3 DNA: TGTGCTAGCAGCCCGGGACAGTCCCAAGAGACCCAGTACTTC
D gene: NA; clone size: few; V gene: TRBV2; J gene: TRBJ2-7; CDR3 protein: CASSEAKYEQYF; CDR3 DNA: TGTGCCAGCAGTGAAGCCAAATACGAGCAGTACTTC
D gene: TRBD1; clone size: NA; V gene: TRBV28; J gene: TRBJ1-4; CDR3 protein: CASSPQGVREKLFF; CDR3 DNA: TGTGCCAGCAGTCCTCAGGGGGTAAGGGAAAAACTGTTTTTT
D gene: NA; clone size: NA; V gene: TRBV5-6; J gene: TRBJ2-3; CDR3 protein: CASSSEAREGTQYF; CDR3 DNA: TGTGCCAGCAGCTCCGAGGCCCGGGAAGGTACGCAGTATTTT
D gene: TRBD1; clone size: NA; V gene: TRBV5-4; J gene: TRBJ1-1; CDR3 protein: CASSLLWKGANTEAFF; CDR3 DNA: TGTGCCAGCAGCTTGCTTTGGAAGGGGGCGAACACTGAAGCTTTCTTT